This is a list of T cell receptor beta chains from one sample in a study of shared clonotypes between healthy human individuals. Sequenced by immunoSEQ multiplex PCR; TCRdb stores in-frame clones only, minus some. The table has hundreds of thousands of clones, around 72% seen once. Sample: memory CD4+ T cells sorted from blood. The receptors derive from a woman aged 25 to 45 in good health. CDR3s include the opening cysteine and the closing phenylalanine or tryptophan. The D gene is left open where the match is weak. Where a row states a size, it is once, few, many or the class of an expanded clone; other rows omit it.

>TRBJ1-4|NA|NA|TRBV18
TGTGCCAGCTCAACCTCGACAGATTCAAATGAAAAACTGTTTTTT
CASSTSTDSNEKLFF
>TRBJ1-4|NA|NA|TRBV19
TGTGCCAGTAGTATCAGTATGCGGAACGAAAAACTGTTTTTT
CASSISMRNEKLFF
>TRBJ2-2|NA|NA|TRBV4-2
TGTGCCAGCAGCCCAAAAGGTCAGGGTGCCACCGGGGAGCTGTTTTTT
CASSPKGQGATGELFF
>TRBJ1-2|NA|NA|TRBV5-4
TGTGCCAGCAGCTTGATGGGGGTAAACGGCTACACCTTC
CASSLMGVNGYTF
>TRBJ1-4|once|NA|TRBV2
TGTGCCAGCAGTGAAAAGCCAGGGAATGAAAAACTGTTTTTT
CASSEKPGNEKLFF
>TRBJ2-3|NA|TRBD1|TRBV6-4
TGTGCCAGCAGTACTTCCGGGACAGGGGATACGCAGTATTTT
CASSTSGTGDTQYF
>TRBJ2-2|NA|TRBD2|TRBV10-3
TGTGCCATCAGTTCCATGACTAGCGGGGGAAGATTCGGGGAGCTGTTTTTT
CAISSMTSGGRFGELFF
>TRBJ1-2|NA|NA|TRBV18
TGTGCCAGCTCACCCACTGAGAACTATGGCTACACCTTC
CASSPTENYGYTF
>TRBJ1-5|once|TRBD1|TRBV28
TGTGCCAGCAGTCTCACAGGACAGGGGTGGCAGCCCCAGCATTTT
CASSLTGQGWQPQHF
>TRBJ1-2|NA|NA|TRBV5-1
TGCGCCAGCAGCTTAGAGGGGCCCCTTTATGGCTACACCTTC
CASSLEGPLYGYTF
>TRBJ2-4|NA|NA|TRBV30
TGTGCCTGGAGAGGTCCAGGTTTTAGCATTCAGTACTTC
CAWRGPGFSIQYF
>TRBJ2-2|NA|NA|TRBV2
TGTGCCAGCACCTCGTTGTCAAACGCCGGGGAGCTGTTTTTT
CASTSLSNAGELFF
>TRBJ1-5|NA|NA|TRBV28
TGTGCCAGCACCATGGTCAGTCAGCCCCAGCATTTT
CASTMVSQPQHF
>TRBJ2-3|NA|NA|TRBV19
TGTGCCAGTAGTATCAGCGGACAGACTACAGATACGCAGTATTTT
CASSISGQTTDTQYF
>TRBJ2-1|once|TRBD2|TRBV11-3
TGTGCCAGCAGCTCCCCCTTGACTAGCGGGAGCTACAATGAGCAGTTCTTC
CASSSPLTSGSYNEQFF
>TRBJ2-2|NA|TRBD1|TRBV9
TGTGCCAGCAGCGTAGCCCTCGACAGGGGTACTACCGGGGAGCTGTTTTTT
CASSVALDRGTTGELFF
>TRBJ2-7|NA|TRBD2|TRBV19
TGTGCCAGTAGTACTAGCGGGAGGGCCGGTGAGCAGTACTTC
CASSTSGRAGEQYF
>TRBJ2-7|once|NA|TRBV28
TGTGCCAGCAGTTCCCCATGGAGGGGGGACGAGCAGTACTTC
CASSSPWRGDEQYF
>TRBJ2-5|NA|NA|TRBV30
TGTGCCTGGAGTAGGTCAGGGAGGAAAGAGACCCAGTACTTC
CAWSRSGRKETQYF
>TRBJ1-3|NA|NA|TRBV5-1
TGCGCCAGCAGTTTAGGGAACAGGGTTGACACCATATATTTT
CASSLGNRVDTIYF
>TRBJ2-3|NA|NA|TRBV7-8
TGTGCCAGCAGCCCTCTTGCGGGTGGGCTAACTACGCAGTATTTT
CASSPLAGGLTTQYF
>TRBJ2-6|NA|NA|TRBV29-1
TGCAGCGTTCAGACTGGGGCCAACGTCCTGACTTTC
CSVQTGANVLTF
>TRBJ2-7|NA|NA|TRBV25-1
TGTGCCAGCAGTGAATATCCCTGGTCGGGGAAACCCTACGAGCAGTACTTC
CASSEYPWSGKPYEQYF
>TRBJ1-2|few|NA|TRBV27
TGTGCCAGCGGTTCAGGGAGGGGAGAGAGTGGCTACACCTTC
CASGSGRGESGYTF
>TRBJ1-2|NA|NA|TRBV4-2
TGTGCCAGCAGCTTAGCGGTGACAGAAAACTATGGCTACACCTTC
CASSLAVTENYGYTF
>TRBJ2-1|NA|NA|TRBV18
TGTGCCAGCTCACCACGCCGGGATGAGCAGTTCTTC
CASSPRRDEQFF
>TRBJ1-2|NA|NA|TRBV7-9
TGTGCCAGCAGCGGAACCCCAGGGAACTATGGCTACACCTTC
CASSGTPGNYGYTF
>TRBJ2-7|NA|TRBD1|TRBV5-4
TGTGCCAGCAGCACGATACAGGGGCCCTACTCCTACGAGCAGTACTTC
CASSTIQGPYSYEQYF
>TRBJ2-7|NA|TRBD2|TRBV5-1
TGCGCCAGCAGCTCCCTAGCGGGTGACGGCGAGCAGTACTTC
CASSSLAGDGEQYF
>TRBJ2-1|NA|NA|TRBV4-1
TGCGCCAGCAGCCGGGACTTTTACAATGAGCAGTTCTTC
CASSRDFYNEQFF
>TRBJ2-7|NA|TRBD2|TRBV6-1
TGTGCCTCGATACCGACTAGCGGGAGGGCCGACGAGCAGTACTTC
CASIPTSGRADEQYF
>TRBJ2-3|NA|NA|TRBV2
TGTGCCGACGCACCCGGGGGCACAGATACGCAGTATTTT
CADAPGGTDTQYF
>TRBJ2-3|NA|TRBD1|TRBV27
TGTGCCAGCGGGGGACAGGGTAGAGATACGCAGTATTTT
CASGGQGRDTQYF
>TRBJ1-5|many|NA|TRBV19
TGTGCCAGTACCGAACCCTCTAGCAATCAGCCCCAGCATTTT
CASTEPSSNQPQHF
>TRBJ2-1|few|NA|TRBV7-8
TGTGCCAGCAGCTGGACTTTTAGCTCCTACAATGAGCAGTTCTTC
CASSWTFSSYNEQFF
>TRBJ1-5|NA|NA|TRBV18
TGTGCCAGCTCACCTTCAATGCAGGGTCAGCCCCAGCATTTT
CASSPSMQGQPQHF
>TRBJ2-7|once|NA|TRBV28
TGTGCCAGCAGGGGACTTCTAAGCTCCTACGAGCAGTACTTC
CASRGLLSSYEQYF
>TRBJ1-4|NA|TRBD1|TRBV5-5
TGTGCCAGCAGCGCAGGGGGGACTAATGAAAAACTGTTTTTT
CASSAGGTNEKLFF
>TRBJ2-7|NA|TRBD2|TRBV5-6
TGTGCCAGCAGCTTGGCCAGACTAGCCGGGCCCTACGAGCAGTACTTC
CASSLARLAGPYEQYF
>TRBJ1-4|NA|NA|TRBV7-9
TGTGCCAGCAGCTTATATGGGAATGAAAAACTGTTTTTT
CASSLYGNEKLFF
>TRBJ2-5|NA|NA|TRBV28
TGTGCCAGCAGTTTATTTGACAGGTCTGGGGAGACCCAGTACTTC
CASSLFDRSGETQYF
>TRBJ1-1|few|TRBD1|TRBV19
TGTGCCAGTAGGATGGGACAGCCACCTGAAGCTTTCTTT
CASRMGQPPEAFF
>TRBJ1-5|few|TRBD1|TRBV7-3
TGTGCCAGCAGCTTAACCGGAGGACAGGGAGTATTTCAGCCCCAGCATTTT
CASSLTGGQGVFQPQHF
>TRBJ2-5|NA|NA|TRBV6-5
TGTGCCAGCAGTTACTCCTGGCAGAGAAGCCAAGAGACCCAGTACTTC
CASSYSWQRSQETQYF
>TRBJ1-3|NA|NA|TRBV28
TGTGCCAGCAGTTTAAAAGCAAACACCATATATTTT
CASSLKANTIYF
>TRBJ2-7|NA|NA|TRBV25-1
TGTGCCAGCAATTCGGCGGGAACCTACGAGCAGTACTTC
CASNSAGTYEQYF
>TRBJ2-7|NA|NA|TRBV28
TGTGCCAGCAGTTTAGGCAACTCGGGGCAGTACTTC
CASSLGNSGQYF
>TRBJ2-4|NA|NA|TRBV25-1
TGTGCCAGCAGCGCAGAAGGGGAAACAGGGAGAGCCAAAAACATTCAGTACTTC
CASSAEGETGRAKNIQYF
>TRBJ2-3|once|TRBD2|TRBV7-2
TGTGCCAGCAGCCGTAGCGGGGAGAAAACAGATACGCAGTATTTT
CASSRSGEKTDTQYF
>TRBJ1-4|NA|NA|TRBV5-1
TGCGCCAGCATGGGGGGCGCAAATGAAAAACTGTTTTTT
CASMGGANEKLFF
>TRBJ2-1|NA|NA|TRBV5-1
TGCGCCAGCAGCCCGGCGGGAAATGAGCAGTTCTTC
CASSPAGNEQFF
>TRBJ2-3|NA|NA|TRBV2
TGTGCCAGCACCCGGAGTAGCACAGATACGCAGTATTTT
CASTRSSTDTQYF